The 5 T cell receptor beta chains given below trace back to one sample, sequenced in a study of blood T cell repertoires in COVID-19. Profiled with immunoSEQ multiplex PCR; TCRdb holds only in-frame clones, not every one. The table records around 330,000 clones, roughly 90% of them present only once. Sample: peripheral blood. The receptors shown here come from a woman aged 45 to 65 with active or convalescent COVID-19.

The gene calls are TRBV7-2 and TRBJ2-7, with 7 bases matching TRBD1. Looked up from germline, CDR1 is SGHTA and CDR2 is FQGNSA. This CDR3 has 13 residues. The V segment lost 3 bases and the J segment 4 bases; nucleotides outside the gene matches: 3. CDR3 loop: CASSFQGVYEQYF. The CDR3 DNA is TGTGCCAGCAGCTTCCAGGGGGTATACGAGCAGTACTTC.

The chain is built from TRBV5-1 and TRBJ2-5, with D possibly matching TRBD2 (6 bases). V lost 1 base and J lost 5, with 9 bases in between. CDR1 is SGHRS and CDR2 is YFSETQ in the germline V gene. This CDR3 comprises 13 residues. This CDR3 reads CASSLNRGETQYF. The CDR3, as DNA: TGCGCCAGCAGCTTGAATCGGGGGGAGACCCAGTACTTC.

This sequence joins TRBV3-1 (or the pseudogene TRBV3-2) and TRBJ2-7; D is ambiguous. The V end lost 2 bases, the J end lost 5 bases, and 10 bases lay between the germline ends. The V gene's germline CDR1 is LGHDT and CDR2 YNNKEL (reference sequence). The CDR3 covers 13 residues. CDR3 bases: TGTGCCAGCAGCCAATCACTTATCCACGAGCAGTACTTC. Residues: CASSQSLIHEQYF.

This chain links TRBV18 with TRBJ2-1, with 9 nucleotides matching TRBD1. The CDR3 has 16 amino acids. In germline, CDR1 is KGHSH, CDR2 LQKENI. Trimming removed 3 bases from V and 1 base from J; junction bases left unmatched: 4. CDR3 amino acids: CASSPTGTGSYNEQFF. CDR3 nucleotides: TGTGCCAGCTCACCTACCGGGACAGGGTCCTACAATGAGCAGTTCTTC.

The V gene is TRBV27, the J gene TRBJ2-7, with 12 nucleotides matching TRBD1. The CDR3 runs 17 residues. J gave up 2 bases and V 3 bases, and 8 bases lay outside the gene matches. In germline, CDR1 is MNHEY, CDR2 SMNVEV (reference sequence). The CDR3 DNA reads TGTGCCAGCAGTTTGGTGCCCGGGACAGGGGGCGCCTACGAGCAGTACTTC. Translation gives CASSLVPGTGGAYEQYF.